This T cell receptor (beta chain) was identified in a study of blood T cell repertoires in COVID-19. Study-level background: Acute and convalescent COVID-19 specimens originated in the United States, Italy and Spain. Nucleic acid was either cDNA or gDNA, and it came from T cells, B-cell-depleted T cells, or PBMCs.

Original processing notes: Amplification with reference gene primers provided the estimates of nucleated cell counts. Assay: immunoSEQ multiplex PCR; the TCRdb copy retains only in-frame clones and omits some. The V and J calls and clone size come from that table; D and trimming were worked out from the DNA. The table records almost 55,000 clones, around 86% of them present only once. CDR1 and CDR2 (germline): MNHEY, SVGAGI. Trimming took off 2 bases at V and 7 bases at J, with 12 bases between the two ends. CDR3 length: 15 amino acids. V usage is TRBV6-5 and J usage is TRBJ1-6; tentative D call: TRBD1 (5 bases). Material for sequencing was peripheral blood. This TCR derives from a middle-aged man with active COVID-19. The CDR3 reads CASSYTLGGNSPLHF. The CDR3 DNA reads TGTGCCAGCAGTTACACCCTCGGGGGGAATTCACCCCTCCACTTT.